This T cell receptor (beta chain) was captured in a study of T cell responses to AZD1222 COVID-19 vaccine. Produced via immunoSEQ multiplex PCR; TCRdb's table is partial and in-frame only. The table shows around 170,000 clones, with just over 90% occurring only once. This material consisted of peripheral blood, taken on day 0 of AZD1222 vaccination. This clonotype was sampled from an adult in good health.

CDR3: CASSLGGPGSTEAFF. The CDR3 coding sequence is TGTGCCAGCAGCTTAGGAGGTCCAGGGAGCACTGAAGCTTTCTTT. The rearrangement links TRBV7-2 to TRBJ1-1; D may be TRBD1 (5 bases). The germline V gene has CDR1 SGHTA and CDR2 FQGNSA. The CDR3 totals 15 residues. Trimming left V 1 base short and J 4 bases short, with 13 bases between.